These T cell receptor beta chains were read from a single sample in a study of response to subunit inactivated influenza vaccine. In TCRdb, the RT-PCR reads were re-called with MiXCR into one record per CDR3 protein. The repertoire has about 780,000 distinct CDR3 sequences, approximately 17% of them found once; the top ten carry approximately 11%. The material was PBMCs from blood, obtained 4 to 6 days after vaccination. The receptor source for this set is a man between 50 and 59 years old who received an inactivated influenza vaccine. Both conserved end residues are part of each CDR3. D genes are given only for firm matches. Only part of the rows carry a size: once, few, many, or a class if the clone is expanded.

d_call,v_call,clone_size,j_call,cdr3_nt,cdr3_aa
.,TRBV12-3/TRBV12-4,.,TRBJ2-2,TGTGCCAGCAGTCAAACAGGGAACACCGGGGAGCTGTTTTTT,CASSQTGNTGELFF
.,TRBV10-3,many,TRBJ2-1,TGTGCCATCAGTGGACAGGAGGTATACAATGAGCAGTTCTTC,CAISGQEVYNEQFF
TRBD1,TRBV5-1,.,TRBJ2-1,TGCGCCAGCATGGGGACAGGGGTTTCCAATGAGCAGTTCTTC,CASMGTGVSNEQFF
.,TRBV6-2/TRBV6-3,.,TRBJ2-3,TGTGCCAGCAGTTATAGGCCGCTAGCGCCCACAGATACGCAGTATTTT,CASSYRPLAPTDTQYF
.,TRBV4-3,.,TRBJ2-2,TGCGCCAGCAGCCCGCGACAGCCGTACACCGGGGAGCTGTTTTTT,CASSPRQPYTGELFF
.,TRBV18,.,TRBJ1-6,TGTGCCAGCTCACCTGCATCCCGGAGCTCCTATAATTCACCCCTCCACTTT,CASSPASRSSYNSPLHF
.,TRBV29-1,.,TRBJ1-1,TGCAGCGTTACATCGGGTTCGAACACTGAAGCTTTCTTT,CSVTSGSNTEAFF
.,TRBV6-1,few,TRBJ2-3,TGTGCCAGCAGTGAAGCTGGACATGAGACAGATACGCAGTATTTT,CASSEAGHETDTQYF
TRBD2,TRBV10-2,.,TRBJ2-7,TGCGCCAGCAGTGAGTCAAGCGGGGGGGCCAAAGAGCAGTACTTC,CASSESSGGAKEQYF
.,TRBV10-3,.,TRBJ2-1,TGTGCCATCAGTGAGTCGAAGGGGTACTCCTACAATGAGCAGTTCTTC,CAISESKGYSYNEQFF
TRBD2,TRBV12-3/TRBV12-4,.,TRBJ2-5,TGTGCCAGCAGTTTATGGTCCGGGCTAGCGGGAGTAAAACAAGAGACCCAGTACTTC,CASSLWSGLAGVKQETQYF
.,TRBV2,few,TRBJ2-2,TGTGCCAGCACGTGGACAGCTGCCGGGACCGGGGAGCTGTTTTTT,CASTWTAAGTGELFF
TRBD2,TRBV19,.,TRBJ2-3,TGTGCCAGTAGTACCAATAGCGGGATTAGGGTCAGCACAGATACGCAGTATTTT,CASSTNSGIRVSTDTQYF
.,TRBV29-1,.,TRBJ1-2,TGCAGCGTTGAATCGAGGGTCTATGGCTACACCTTC,CSVESRVYGYTF
.,TRBV12-3/TRBV12-4,.,TRBJ1-6,TGTGCCAGCAGTTTGGAGGGGTTGGGTTCACCCCTCCACTTT,CASSLEGLGSPLHF
.,TRBV6-1,.,TRBJ2-7,TGTGCCAGCAGTCCAGATTTCAGGGTTTCCTACGAGCAGTACTTC,CASSPDFRVSYEQYF
TRBD2,TRBV4-3,many,TRBJ2-2,TGCGCCAGCAGCCAAGATAGCGGGACTAACACCGGGGAGCTGTTTTTT,CASSQDSGTNTGELFF
.,TRBV20-1,few,TRBJ2-7,TGCAGTGCTGACCTGGACAGTACCTACGAGCAGTACTTC,CSADLDSTYEQYF
.,TRBV20-1,few,TRBJ2-6,TGCAGTGCAAGGCAGGGAGCCGGGGCCAACGTCCTGACTTTC,CSARQGAGANVLTF
.,TRBV7-9,.,TRBJ2-1,TGTGCCAGCAGCCAAAACCGGGCCTTGGTATGGGATGAGCAGTTCTTC,CASSQNRALVWDEQFF
TRBD2,TRBV4-2,.,TRBJ2-2,TGTGCCTGCAGCCAGGCGGGAGCGTCTGGGGAGCTGTTTTTT,CACSQAGASGELFF
.,TRBV5-1,many,TRBJ2-3,TGCGCCAGCAGCACGGACGGGCACACAGATACGCAGTATTTT,CASSTDGHTDTQYF
.,TRBV7-9,once,TRBJ2-1,TGTGCCAGCAGCTTAGGGGGTATCGACAATGAGCAGTTCTTC,CASSLGGIDNEQFF
.,TRBV29-1,many,TRBJ2-7,TGCAGCGCACGGCCCTTGGCAAGGGGCGAGCAGTACTTC,CSARPLARGEQYF